These 21 T cell receptor beta chains were all obtained from the same sample, sequenced in a study of T cells expressing NK-cell markers. Each CDR3 protein gets one entry in TCRdb, which reprocessed the 5' RACE reads and gives no DNA. The sample holds 300,000 to 500,000 distinct CDR3 sequences. Sequencing was done on a sample of blood T cells: a sorted CD56 or NKG2C T cell subset, CD4+ or CD8+ T cells, or bulk PBMC T cells (not recorded which). The origin of the receptors is a woman aged 45-60 years in good health.

The chain uses TRBV11-2 and TRBJ2-1. Germline V CDR1 and CDR2: SGHAT, FQNNGV. This CDR3 is built from 12 residues. CDR3 protein: CASSGRVSEQFF.

V and J are TRBV20-1 and TRBJ2-5; TCRdb names TRBD1, which stays unverified in the absence of DNA. The CDR3 covers 15 residues. The germline CDR1 and CDR2 sequences are DFQATT and SNEGSKA (reference sequence). The CDR3 here is CSAPGTGWGQETQYF.

The chain joins TRBV7-9 to TRBJ2-2; TCRdb's D call, TRBD2, is unchecked because there is no DNA. In germline, CDR1 is SEHNR, CDR2 FQNEAQ (reference sequence). This CDR3 contains 17 residues. The CDR3 sequence: CASSLVPLAKNTGELFF.

The V call is TRBV7-2, the J call TRBJ2-1; the TCRdb D gene call, TRBD2, has no DNA to confirm it. There are 15 residues in the CDR3. Per the germline V gene, CDR1 is SGHTA and CDR2 is FQGNSA. This chain's CDR3 is CASSEPLGGRDEQFF.

CDR3 loop: CASSYSTDGANVLTF. This sequence joins TRBV6-5 and TRBJ2-6. Per the germline V gene, CDR1 is MNHEY and CDR2 is SVGAGI. The CDR3 runs to 15 residues.

The chain has TRBV20-1 and TRBJ2-1; TCRdb reports TRBD1, a call that lacks DNA to check it against. Germline CDR1 and CDR2: DFQATT and SNEGSKA (reference sequence). This CDR3 is built from 15 residues. This CDR3 is CSARGVTTTYNEQFF.

V is TRBV12-3 or TRBV12-4 and J is TRBJ2-2; the D call of TRBD2 rests on TCRdb alone, since no DNA is present to check it. The CDR3 loop spans 14 amino acids. CDR3 amino acids: CVSRSLAGTGELFF.

The chain recombines TRBV11-2 with TRBJ2-1. This CDR3 has 12 residues. CDR1 is SGHAT, CDR2 FQNNGV, per germline. The CDR3 loop is CASSWIASEQFF.

The gene calls are TRBV20-1 and TRBJ2-1; the D call of TRBD2 rests on TCRdb alone, since no DNA is present to check it. The CDR3 is 14 residues long. Germline V gives CDR1 DFQATT, CDR2 SNEGSKA (reference sequence). This chain's CDR3 is CSASASGSSNEQFF.

This chain joins TRBV20-1 and TRBJ2-1; the TRBD1 assignment by TCRdb is unverifiable without DNA. CDR1 is DFQATT and CDR2 is SNEGSKA in the germline V gene (reference sequence). The CDR3 loop spans 16 amino acids. The CDR3 spells CSARDPDRPAYNEQFF.

The chain joins TRBV27 to TRBJ1-2; TCRdb picks TRBD1, but there is no DNA to check that call. Looked up from germline, CDR1 is MNHEY and CDR2 is SMNVEV (reference sequence). The length of the CDR3 is 13 residues. The CDR3 loop reads CASSHGTGSGYTF.

V gene TRBV10-3 combines with J gene TRBJ2-2; TCRdb reports TRBD1, a call that lacks DNA to check it against. Looked up from germline, CDR1 is ENHRY and CDR2 is SYGVKD. The CDR3 is made up of 14 amino acids. CDR3 in amino acids: CAIRPDRDTGELFF.

The gene calls are TRBV4-2 and TRBJ2-1; TCRdb indicates TRBD1, and absent DNA this call remains unverified. This CDR3 region has 14 residues. The germline CDR1 and CDR2 sequences are LGHNA and YNFKEQ. The CDR3 protein is CASSQGTNWHEQFF.

This rearrangement joins TRBV20-1 to TRBJ2-1; lacking DNA, the TRBD2 call made by TCRdb goes unchecked. CDR1 and CDR2 (germline): DFQATT, SNEGSKA (reference sequence). The CDR3 is made up of 16 amino acids. This CDR3 is CSAIIAGEPSYNEQFF.

The chain has TRBV6-2 or TRBV6-3 and TRBJ2-1. Germline CDR1 and CDR2: MNHEY and SVGEGT. The CDR3 runs 12 residues. The CDR3 loop reads CASTDFYNEQFF.

V is TRBV28 and J is TRBJ1-5; TCRdb's D gene call, TRBD1, goes unchecked for lack of DNA. Germline CDR1 and CDR2: MDHEN and SYDVKM. CDR3 length: 16 amino acids. The CDR3 is CASTDARDRGYQPQHF.

The genes are TRBV4-1 and TRBJ2-2; the TCRdb D gene call, TRBD1, has no DNA to confirm it. The CDR3 is 14 amino acids. Germline values: CDR1 MGHRA, CDR2 YSYEKL. The CDR3: CASSQFSRDGELFF.

The rearrangement uses TRBV27 and TRBJ2-3; TCRdb outputs TRBD1, but without DNA this stays unchecked. The CDR3 runs 14 residues. The germline V gene has CDR1 MNHEY and CDR2 SMNVEV (reference sequence). The chain's CDR3 is CASSPVTGSDTQYF.

The V and J genes are TRBV5-1 and TRBJ2-2. The length of the CDR3 is 14 residues. From germline, CDR1 is SGHRS and CDR2 YFSETQ. The CDR3 spells CASSLAGESGELFF. The full variable domain, in which reference TRBV5-1 and TRBJ2-2 provide the parts outside the CDR3, is KAGVTQTPRYLIKTRGQQVTLSCSPISGHRSVSWYQQTPGQGLQFLFEYFSETQRNKGNFPGRFSGRQFSNSRSEMNVSTLELGDSALYLCASSLAGESGELFFGEGSRLTVL.

The chain combines TRBV15 with TRBJ2-3; TCRdb proposes TRBD1, but this gene call is untestable without DNA. Per germline, CDR1 LNHNV and CDR2 YYDKDF (reference sequence). CDR3 length: 14 amino acids. This chain's CDR3 is CATNPGPRTDTQYF. Together with reference TRBV15 and TRBJ2-3, the CDR3 gives the full variable domain: DAMVIQNPRYQVTQFGKPVTLSCSQTLNHNVMYWYQQKSSQAPKLLFHYYDKDFNNEADTPDNFQSRRPNTSFCFLDIRSPGLGDTAMYLCATNPGPRTDTQYFGPGTRLTVL.

This chain connects TRBV5-1 to TRBJ2-5; TCRdb outputs TRBD2, but without DNA this stays unchecked. CDR1 is SGHRS and CDR2 is YFSETQ in the germline V gene. This CDR3 is 14 amino acids long. CDR3 amino acids: CASWSGLAQETQYF.